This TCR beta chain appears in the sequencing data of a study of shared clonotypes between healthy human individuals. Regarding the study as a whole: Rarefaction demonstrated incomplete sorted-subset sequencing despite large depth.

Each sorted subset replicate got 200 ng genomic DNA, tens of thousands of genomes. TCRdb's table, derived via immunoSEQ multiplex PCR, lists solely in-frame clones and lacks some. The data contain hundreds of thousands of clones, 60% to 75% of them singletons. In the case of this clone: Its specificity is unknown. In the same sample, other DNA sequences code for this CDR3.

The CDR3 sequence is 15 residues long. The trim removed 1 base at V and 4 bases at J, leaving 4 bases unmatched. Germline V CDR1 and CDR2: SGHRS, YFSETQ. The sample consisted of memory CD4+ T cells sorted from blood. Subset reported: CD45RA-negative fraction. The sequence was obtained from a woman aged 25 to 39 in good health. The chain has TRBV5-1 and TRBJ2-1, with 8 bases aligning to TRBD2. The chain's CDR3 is CASSLSTSGYNEQFF. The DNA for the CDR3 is TGCGCCAGCAGCTTGAGCACTAGCGGATACAATGAGCAGTTCTTC. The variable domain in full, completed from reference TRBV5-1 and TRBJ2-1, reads KAGVTQTPRYLIKTRGQQVTLSCSPISGHRSVSWYQQTPGQGLQFLFEYFSETQRNKGNFPGRFSGRQFSNSRSEMNVSTLELGDSALYLCASSLSTSGYNEQFFGPGTRLTVL.